These 15 T cell receptor beta chains share one sample of origin, sequenced in a study of cytomegalovirus exposure and HLA in healthy donors. The study ran its PCR with 60 Vbeta and 13 Jbeta primers. TCRdb's copy holds only in-frame clones and misses some; the assay was immunoSEQ multiplex PCR. The table includes roughly 160,000 clones, 82% detected once. The sequencing sample was made of PBMCs. All receptors derive from a middle-aged man in good health and CMV-seropositive.

As for this clone: This sample also contains other DNA sequences that code for the same CDR3. This sequence joins TRBV19 and TRBJ1-5, with 7 bases matching TRBD1. Germline V lookup: CDR1 LNHDA, CDR2 SQIVND (reference sequence). The CDR3 is made up of 14 amino acids. The V and J ends lost 5 bases and 2 bases, in that order; junction bases with no gene match: 3. For the CDR3, the DNA is TGTGCCAGTAGTCCTACAGGGGGCAATCAGCCCCAGCATTTT. Protein sequence: CASSPTGGNQPQHF. Full variable domain (outside the CDR3, taken from reference TRBV19 and TRBJ1-5): DGGITQSPKYLFRKEGQNVTLSCEQNLNHDAMYWYRQDPGQGLRLIYYSQIVNDFQKGDIAEGYSVSREKKESFPLTVTSAQKNPTAFYLCASSPTGGNQPQHFGDGTRLSIL.

The rearrangement links TRBV4-3 to TRBJ2-1; 8 bases match TRBD2. The CDR3 runs 13 residues. Germline values: CDR1 LGHNA, CDR2 YSLEER. With V trimmed by 4 bases and J by 10 bases, 6 bases remained unmatched. The CDR3 spells CASSPFQRGEQFF. CDR3 bases: TGCGCCAGCAGCCCATTCCAGCGGGGGGAGCAGTTCTTC.

The chain is built from TRBV4-3 and TRBJ2-3; D perhaps matches TRBD2 (6 bases). The V gene's germline CDR1 is LGHNA and CDR2 YSLEER. This CDR3 region has 17 residues. The V end lost 0 bases, the J end lost 1 base, and 14 bases lay between the germline ends. The CDR3 DNA follows: TGCGCCAGCAGCCAAGATCCCGGCCCGGGGGGCACAGATACGCAGTATTTT. Translating gives CASSQDPGPGGTDTQYF.

This chain links TRBV30 with TRBJ1-1, with a tentative D call TRBD1 (5 bases). V lost 1 base and J lost 11, with 14 bases in between. The germline V gene has CDR1 GTSNPN and CDR2 SVGIG (reference sequence). The CDR3 covers 12 residues. The CDR3 coding sequence is TGTGCCTGGAGTGCTCAGACAGAGACGGCTTTCTTT. Translating it yields CAWSAQTETAFF. Variable domain in full (rest from reference TRBV30 and TRBJ1-1): SQTIHQWPATLVQPVGSPLSLECTVEGTSNPNLYWYRQAAGRGLQLLFYSVGIGQISSEVPQNLSASRPQDRQFILSSKKLLLSDSGFYLCAWSAQTETAFFGQGTRLTVV.

The chain couples TRBV6-6 to TRBJ2-7; 9 nucleotides agree with TRBD1. Germline loops: CDR1 MNHNY, CDR2 SVGAGI (reference sequence). CDR3 length equals 14 residues. V lost 6 bases, J lost 1 base, and 4 bases stayed unmatched. In nucleotides, the CDR3 is TGTGCCAGCAGGGGACAGGGAGGGTCCTACGAGCAGTACTTC. Encoded protein: CASRGQGGSYEQYF.

The chain joins TRBV6-5 to TRBJ1-5, with D possibly matching TRBD1 (5 bases). Germline CDR1 reads MNHEY; CDR2 reads SVGAGI. This CDR3 comprises 15 residues. Trimming left V 0 bases short and J 6 bases short, with 12 bases between. This chain's CDR3 is CASSYSSQGTQPQHF. CDR3 in DNA: TGTGCCAGCAGTTACTCGAGCCAGGGTACTCAGCCCCAGCATTTT.

The chain uses TRBV4-3 and TRBJ1-4, with TRBD1 as a possible D gene (5 bases). Germline CDR1 LGHNA, CDR2 YSLEER. This CDR3 contains 15 residues. Trimming cost V 0 bases and J 7 bases, with 12 bases left between them. Here the CDR3 DNA reads TGCGCCAGCAGCCAAGAGTCAGGGCGGCTTGAAAAACTGTTTTTT. Its protein is CASSQESGRLEKLFF.

The chain has TRBV7-9 and TRBJ2-1, with D possibly being TRBD2 (6 bases). Trimming left V 5 bases short and J 4 bases short, with 12 bases between. Germline-derived CDR1 and CDR2 are SEHNR and FQNEAQ (reference sequence). There are 14 residues in the CDR3. CDR3 bases: TGTGCCAGCAGCCGGGACTCAGGATACAATGAGCAGTTCTTC. This codes for CASSRDSGYNEQFF.

The rearrangement uses TRBV4-3 and TRBJ2-5; D may be TRBD2 (5 bases). This CDR3 has 14 residues. V was shortened by 1 base and J by 3 bases, with 9 bases between the two germline ends. Germline-derived CDR1 and CDR2 are LGHNA and YSLEER. In DNA form, the CDR3 reads TGCGCCAGCAGCCAAGGGGTCGGGAAAGAGACCCAGTACTTC. This gives the protein CASSQGVGKETQYF.

The CDR3 reads CASSSRVKSGQPQHF. The CDR3 DNA sequence: TGTGCCAGCAGCAGCAGGGTAAAGTCGGGTCAGCCCCAGCATTTT. The V and J genes are TRBV5-8 and TRBJ1-5; tentatively, D is TRBD1 (5 bases). Trimming left V 4 bases short and J 6 bases short, with 17 bases between. Germline CDR1 is SGHTS and CDR2 is YDEGEE. The CDR3 totals 15 residues.

The rearrangement joins TRBV6-6 to TRBJ1-1, with D possibly TRBD1 on 5 matching bases. CDR3 length: 12 residues. Germline CDR1 and CDR2: MNHNY and SVGAGI (reference sequence). The V gene lost 5 bases and the J gene lost 11 bases, with 15 bases spanning the gap. The CDR3 loop reads CASSPDGGGAFF. Written as DNA, the CDR3 is TGTGCCAGCAGTCCAGACGGCGGGGGGGCTTTCTTT.

The V call is TRBV7-2, the J call TRBJ2-3, with 8 positions matching TRBD2. Germline V gene lookup returns CDR1 SGHTA and CDR2 FQGNSA. The V and J ends lost 5 bases and 6 bases, in that order; junction bases with no gene match: 10. CDR3 length: 15 residues. CDR3 coding DNA: TGTGCCAGCAGCCCCAGCGGGGGCGTCGGGGATACGCAGTATTTT. Translating it yields CASSPSGGVGDTQYF.

The chain employs TRBV7-2 and TRBJ1-1; 7 nucleotides line up with TRBD1. This CDR3 contains 14 residues. With V trimmed by 1 base and J by 3 bases, 2 bases remained unmatched. Germline V CDR1 and CDR2: SGHTA, FQGNSA. The CDR3 sequence: CASSLGTGDTEAFF. The CDR3 nucleotides are TGTGCCAGCAGCTTAGGTACAGGGGACACTGAAGCTTTCTTT.

V is TRBV28 and J is TRBJ2-7, with TRBD1 matching 8 bases. The CDR3 extends over 13 amino acids. After removal of 8 bases from V and 0 bases from J, the junction contained 3 bases not matched to a gene. The germline CDR1 and CDR2 sequences are MDHEN and SYDVKM. The CDR3 loop reads CASGDRLSYEQYF. In DNA form, the CDR3 reads TGTGCCAGCGGGGACAGGCTCTCCTACGAGCAGTACTTC.

The chain is built from TRBV6-4 and TRBJ2-1, with TRBD2 matching over 13 bases. Trimming at V came to 6 bases and at J to 5 bases, leaving 4 bases not matched to a gene. In germline, CDR1 is MRHNA, CDR2 SNTAGT. The CDR3 length is 15 residues. In nucleotides, the CDR3 is TGTGCCAGCAGCAAACTAGCGGGAGGGGACAATGAGCAGTTCTTC. Protein sequence: CASSKLAGGDNEQFF.